These 12 T cell receptor beta chains were all obtained from the same sample, sequenced in a study of radiotherapy plus CTLA-4 blockade in lung cancer. TCRdb's copy holds only in-frame clones and misses some; the assay was immunoSEQ multiplex PCR. Of tens of thousands of clones listed, around 75% were seen once; the top ten hold 9.8%. This material consisted of peripheral blood, taken from a patient treated with radiotherapy plus ipilimumab. Source of these receptors: a human donor with non-small cell lung cancer who had stable disease on radiotherapy plus ipilimumab.

The genes are TRBV30 and TRBJ1-5, with unresolved D. The length of the CDR3 is 14 residues. The V gene lost 1 base and the J gene lost 4 bases, with 11 bases spanning the gap. Germline CDR1 and CDR2: GTSNPN and SVGIG (reference sequence). The CDR3 coding sequence is TGTGCCTGGAGTGGGGCAGGCATAAATCAGCCCCAGCATTTT. It codes for CAWSGAGINQPQHF. The full variable domain, completed using reference TRBV30 and TRBJ1-5, is SQTIHQWPATLVQPVGSPLSLECTVEGTSNPNLYWYRQAAGRGLQLLFYSVGIGQISSEVPQNLSASRPQDRQFILSSKKLLLSDSGFYLCAWSGAGINQPQHFGDGTRLSIL.

The rearrangement joins TRBV2 to TRBJ2-5; TRBD2 matches at 9 bases. The J call could be wrong; TRBJ2-7 is a better fit for the DNA end. The CDR3 loop spans 15 amino acids. Germline V CDR1 and CDR2: SNHLY, FYNNEI. For the CDR3, the DNA is TGTGCCAGCAAAGAGCGGGGGGACTACTCCTACGAGCAGTACTTC. Protein product: CASKERGDYSYEQYF.

This clone was recorded a few times. The V and J genes are TRBV5-4 and TRBJ2-1, with D unresolved. V was pared by 4 bases and J by 4 bases, with 9 bases between. Germline V gene lookup returns CDR1 SGHNT and CDR2 YYREEE (reference sequence). CDR3 size: 13 residues. CDR3 sequence (DNA): TGTGCCAGCAGCAACTCTCAATACAATGAGCAGTTCTTC. This translates into CASSNSQYNEQFF. The entire variable domain, with the rest obtained from reference TRBV5-4 and TRBJ2-1, is as follows: ETGVTQSPTHLIKTRGQQVTLRCSSQSGHNTVSWYQQALGQGPQFIFQYYREEENGRGNFPPRFSGLQFPNYSSELNVNALELDDSALYLCASSNSQYNEQFFGPGTRLTVL.

The chain couples TRBV27 to TRBJ2-7; 8 positions agree with TRBD1. From germline, CDR1 is MNHEY and CDR2 SMNVEV (reference sequence). Trimming removed 4 bases from V and 8 bases from J; junction bases left unmatched: 4. CDR3 length: 12 amino acids. The CDR3: CASSSGQGKQYF. For the CDR3, the DNA is TGTGCCAGCAGTTCTGGACAGGGTAAGCAGTACTTC.

CDR3: CASSRQGGPQYF. In DNA form, the CDR3 reads TGTGCCAGCAGCCGACAGGGTGGGCCCCAGTACTTC. This chain connects TRBV11-2 to TRBJ2-5; 7 nucleotides line up with TRBD1. Germline-derived CDR1 and CDR2 are SGHAT and FQNNGV. This CDR3 is built from 12 residues. Losses at the gene ends were 5 bases for V and 9 bases for J; bases not matched to a gene: 6.

This sequence joins TRBV29-1 and TRBJ1-2, with TRBD1 matching over 10 bases. CDR3 size: 13 residues. Per germline, CDR1 SQVTM and CDR2 ANQGSEA. With V trimmed by 6 bases and J by 7 bases, 8 bases remained unmatched. CDR3: CSVLTGGPGGYTF. Written as DNA, the CDR3 is TGCAGCGTGCTGACAGGGGGCCCGGGTGGCTACACCTTC.

This clone was detected only a few times. This sequence joins TRBV4-1 and TRBJ2-7, with 12 bases matching TRBD2. The germline CDR1 and CDR2 sequences are MGHRA and YSYEKL. With V trimmed by 1 base and J by 12 bases, 7 bases remained unmatched. The CDR3 extends over 14 amino acids. The CDR3 nucleotides read TGCGCCAGCAGCCAAGCTAGCGGGGGGGGAATCTTGTACTTC. Residues: CASSQASGGGILYF.

This clone came up a few times. The chain recombines TRBV5-5 with TRBJ1-4, with a possible D match to TRBD1 (6 bases). Germline CDR1 and CDR2: SGHKS and YYEKEE (reference sequence). The CDR3 is 16 residues long. V was pared by 4 bases and J by 8 bases, with 21 bases between. This chain's CDR3 is CASSPQPTGLSEKLFF. For the CDR3, the DNA is TGTGCCAGCAGCCCCCAGCCGACAGGACTGTCCGAAAAACTGTTTTTT.

The J gene is TRBJ1-5, the V gene TRBV5-1; a possible D gene is TRBD1 (6 bases). CDR1 is SGHRS and CDR2 is YFSETQ in the germline V gene. Trimming took off 0 bases at V and 6 bases at J, with 13 bases between the two ends. The CDR3 covers 15 residues. Here the CDR3 reads CASSLAGQLGQPQHF. CDR3 coding DNA: TGCGCCAGCAGCTTGGCCGGACAGCTCGGTCAGCCCCAGCATTTT.

This clone was recorded only once. This chain links TRBV7-9 with TRBJ2-3, with D possibly being TRBD1 (6 bases). V was pared by 1 base and J by 0 bases, with 11 bases between. The CDR3 spans 16 residues. Germline loops: CDR1 SEHNR, CDR2 FQNEAQ (reference sequence). In DNA, the CDR3 is TGTGCCAGCAGCTTAGTTTTGACAGGTAGCACAGATACGCAGTATTTT. This translates into CASSLVLTGSTDTQYF.

This chain connects TRBV19 to TRBJ1-5; D call uncertain. Germline assignment: CDR1 LNHDA and CDR2 SQIVND (reference sequence). This CDR3 spans 15 amino acids. V lost 4 bases, J lost 2 bases, and 12 bases lay in between. The CDR3 protein is CASSTGGAGNQPQHF. Written as DNA, the CDR3 is TGTGCCAGTAGTACTGGAGGTGCGGGCAATCAGCCCCAGCATTTT.

Note on this clone: Other DNA sequences in the same sample also yield this CDR3. The chain employs TRBV5-1 and TRBJ2-5; D may be TRBD1 (6 bases). V was clipped by 4 bases and J by 0 bases, with 10 bases between them. CDR3 length equals 14 residues. In germline, CDR1 is SGHRS, CDR2 YFSETQ. The CDR3 loop reads CASSLTGHQETQYF. DNA for the CDR3: TGCGCCAGCAGCCTTACAGGGCACCAAGAGACCCAGTACTTC. Combining the CDR3 with reference TRBV5-1 and TRBJ2-5 gives the whole variable domain KAGVTQTPRYLIKTRGQQVTLSCSPISGHRSVSWYQQTPGQGLQFLFEYFSETQRNKGNFPGRFSGRQFSNSRSEMNVSTLELGDSALYLCASSLTGHQETQYFGPGTRLLVL.